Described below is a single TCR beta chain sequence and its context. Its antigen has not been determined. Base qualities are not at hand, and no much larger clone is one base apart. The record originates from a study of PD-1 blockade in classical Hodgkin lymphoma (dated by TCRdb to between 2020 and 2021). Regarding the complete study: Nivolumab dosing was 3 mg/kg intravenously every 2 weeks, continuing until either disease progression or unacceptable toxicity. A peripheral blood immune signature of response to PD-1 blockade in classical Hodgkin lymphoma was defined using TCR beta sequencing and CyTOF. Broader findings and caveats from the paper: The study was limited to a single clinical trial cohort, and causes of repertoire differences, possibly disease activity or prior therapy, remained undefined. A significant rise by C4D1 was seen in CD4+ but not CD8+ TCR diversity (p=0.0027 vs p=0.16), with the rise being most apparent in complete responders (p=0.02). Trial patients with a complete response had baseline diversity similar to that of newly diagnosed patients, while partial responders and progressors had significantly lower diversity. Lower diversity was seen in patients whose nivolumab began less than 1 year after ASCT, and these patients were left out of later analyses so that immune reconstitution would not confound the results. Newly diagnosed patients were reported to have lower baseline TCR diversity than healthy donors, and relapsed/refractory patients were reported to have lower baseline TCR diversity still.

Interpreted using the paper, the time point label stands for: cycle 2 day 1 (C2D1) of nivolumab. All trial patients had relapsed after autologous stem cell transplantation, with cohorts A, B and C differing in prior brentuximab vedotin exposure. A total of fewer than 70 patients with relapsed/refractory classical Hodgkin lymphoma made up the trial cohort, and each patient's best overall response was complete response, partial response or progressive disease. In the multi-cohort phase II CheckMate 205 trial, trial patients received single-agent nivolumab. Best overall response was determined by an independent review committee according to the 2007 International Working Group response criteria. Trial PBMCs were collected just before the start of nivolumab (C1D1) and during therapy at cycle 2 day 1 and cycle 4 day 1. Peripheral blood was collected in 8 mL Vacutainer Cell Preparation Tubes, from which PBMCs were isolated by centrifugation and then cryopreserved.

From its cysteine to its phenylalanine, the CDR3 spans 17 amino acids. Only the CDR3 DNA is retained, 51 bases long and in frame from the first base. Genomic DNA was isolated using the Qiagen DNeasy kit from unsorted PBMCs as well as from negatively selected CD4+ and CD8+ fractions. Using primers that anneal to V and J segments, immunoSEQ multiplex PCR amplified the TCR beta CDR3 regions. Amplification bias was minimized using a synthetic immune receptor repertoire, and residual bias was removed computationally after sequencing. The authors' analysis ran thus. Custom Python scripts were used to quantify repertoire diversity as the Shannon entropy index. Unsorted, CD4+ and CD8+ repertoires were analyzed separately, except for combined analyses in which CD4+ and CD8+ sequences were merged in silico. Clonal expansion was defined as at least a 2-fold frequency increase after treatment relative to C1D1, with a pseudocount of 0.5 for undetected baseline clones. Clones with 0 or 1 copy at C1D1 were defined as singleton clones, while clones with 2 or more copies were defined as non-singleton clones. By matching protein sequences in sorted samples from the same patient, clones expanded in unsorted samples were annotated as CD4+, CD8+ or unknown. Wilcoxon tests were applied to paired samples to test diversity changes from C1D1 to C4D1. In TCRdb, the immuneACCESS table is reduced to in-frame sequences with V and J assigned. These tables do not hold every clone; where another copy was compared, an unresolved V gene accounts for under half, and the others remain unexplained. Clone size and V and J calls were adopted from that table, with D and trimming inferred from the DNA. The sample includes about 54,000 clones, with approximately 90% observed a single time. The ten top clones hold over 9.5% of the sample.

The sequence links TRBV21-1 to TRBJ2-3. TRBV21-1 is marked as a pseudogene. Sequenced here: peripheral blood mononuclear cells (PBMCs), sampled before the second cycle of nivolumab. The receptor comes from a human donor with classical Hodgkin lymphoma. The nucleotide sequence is TGTGCCAGCAGCAAAGCCGGTTATGGCACCAACACAGATACGCAGTATTTT. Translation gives CASSKAGYGTNTDTQYF.